Below are 11 T cell receptor beta chains sequenced from a single sample in a study of blood T cells in healthy people across ages. Sample-barcoded 5' priming and a J-beta primer mix drove a second PCR of about 6 to 12 cycles. MiXCR was run by TCRdb on the 5' RACE reads, yielding one entry per CDR3 protein. The sample gives roughly 720,000 distinct CDR3 sequences, around half of which show up once; under 50% is in the top ten. Sequences were obtained from blood. These receptors came from a man older than 75 in good health.

This CDR3 reads CASSRRGQNYPNEQFF. Here the CDR3 DNA reads TGTGCCAGCAGTAGGAGAGGCCAAAATTACCCCAATGAGCAGTTCTTC. The chain recombines TRBV6-5 with TRBJ2-1; D remains unclear. V dropped 5 bases and J dropped 6 bases, with 20 bases sitting between them. The germline V gene encodes CDR1 MNHEY and CDR2 SVGAGI. This CDR3 is 16 amino acids long.

The chain is built from TRBV5-1 and TRBJ2-5; the match to TRBD2 covers 10 bases. The CDR3 totals 16 residues. Losses at the gene ends were 0 bases for V and 5 bases for J; bases not matched to a gene: 7. Germline assignment: CDR1 SGHRS and CDR2 YFSETQ. The CDR3 sequence is CASSLAAGGPRETQYF. For the CDR3, the DNA is TGCGCCAGCAGCTTGGCAGCGGGAGGGCCGAGGGAGACCCAGTACTTC.

This sequence joins TRBV20-1 and TRBJ1-1; TRBD1 agrees at 7 bases. The germline V gene encodes CDR1 DFQATT and CDR2 SNEGSKA (reference sequence). J lost 1 base, V lost 6 bases, and 8 bases had no gene match. The CDR3 contains 14 residues. CDR3 bases: TGCAGTGCGCTAAGGGGGCCGAAGAACACTGAAGCTTTCTTT. Protein: CSALRGPKNTEAFF.

This clonotype showed up just a few times. The genes are TRBV28 and TRBJ2-7, with D uncertain. The CDR3 extends over 17 amino acids. CDR1 is MDHEN, CDR2 SYDVKM, per germline. V was shortened by 8 bases and J by 2 bases, with 25 bases between the two germline ends. As DNA, the CDR3 is TGTGCCAGCTCTGACCCCGGACCGTTTAATGGGGCCTACGAGCAGTACTTC. Its protein is CASSDPGPFNGAYEQYF.

The rearrangement uses TRBV9 and TRBJ1-6; perhaps TRBD1 as D (5 bases). Trimming removed 4 bases at V and 7 bases at J, with 12 bases between. Germline CDR1 SGDLS, CDR2 YYNGEE. The length of the CDR3 is 14 residues. CDR3 protein: CASSSGLENSPLHF. CDR3 in DNA: TGTGCCAGCAGCTCGGGACTGGAAAATTCACCCCTCCACTTT.

V gene TRBV6-5 combines with J gene TRBJ2-1, with 13 bases lining up with TRBD2. CDR3 length equals 15 residues. The V gene end was trimmed by 6 bases and the J gene end by 8 bases; junction bases not matched to a gene: 7. The germline gives CDR1 MNHEY, CDR2 SVGAGI. Here the CDR3 reads CASRSGTSGTDEQFF. The DNA for the CDR3 is TGTGCCAGCAGGTCAGGGACTAGCGGGACCGATGAGCAGTTCTTC.

This clonotype showed up just a few times. This chain joins TRBV27 and TRBJ1-2; no definite D call. V shed 5 bases and J shed 0 bases, with 4 bases lying between them. From germline, CDR1 is MNHEY and CDR2 SMNVEV (reference sequence). The CDR3 length is 12 residues. CDR3: CASSSPNYGYTF. As DNA, the CDR3 is TGTGCCAGCAGTAGCCCTAACTATGGCTACACCTTC.

This clonotype was seen only a few times. The chain combines TRBV6-2 or TRBV6-3 with TRBJ1-2, with D possibly matching TRBD1 (5 bases). There are 12 residues in the CDR3. Germline-derived CDR1 and CDR2 are MNHEY and SVGEGT. V gave up 5 bases and J gave up 4 bases, with 8 bases separating them. CDR3 nucleotide sequence: TGTGCCAGCAGTGACGACAGCTATGGCTACACCTTC. This encodes CASSDDSYGYTF.

This clonotype was counted between two and nine times. The rearrangement links TRBV20-1 to TRBJ2-5; no clear D. V was pared by 3 bases and J by 1 base, with 6 bases between. Germline CDR1 reads DFQATT; CDR2 reads SNEGSKA (reference sequence). The CDR3 covers 12 residues. The CDR3 here is CSARVFQETQYF. The CDR3 DNA is TGCAGTGCTAGGGTCTTCCAAGAGACCCAGTACTTC.

The rearrangement uses TRBV20-1 and TRBJ2-4; the match to TRBD1 covers 8 bases. The end of the DNA is better explained by TRBJ2-7, so the J call may be wrong. The CDR3 loop spans 12 amino acids. Germline-derived CDR1 and CDR2 are DFQATT and SNEGSKA (reference sequence). CDR3 bases: TGCAGTGGAGACAGGGGAGAAGGCGAGCAGTACTTC. Amino acid sequence: CSGDRGEGEQYF.

The chain links TRBV28 to TRBJ2-5, with a tentative D call TRBD1 (6 bases). Germline V gene lookup returns CDR1 MDHEN and CDR2 SYDVKM. CDR3 length equals 13 residues. V was pared by 7 bases and J by 0 bases, with 9 bases between. The CDR3 here is CASNRDNQETQYF. CDR3 nucleotides: TGTGCCAGCAACCGGGACAACCAAGAGACCCAGTACTTC.